What follows is one T cell receptor (beta chain) and its context. The V and J ends lost 10 bases and 2 bases, in that order; junction bases with no gene match: 5. The CDR3 sequence is 13 residues long. Germline loops: CDR1 LNHDA, CDR2 SQIVND (reference sequence). TCRdb reanalysed the 5' RACE reads using MiXCR and keeps one entry per CDR3 protein. The top ten clones hold around 3% of a sample with 400,000 to 550,000 distinct CDR3 sequences, 20% to 30% of them seen once. The data are from a study of identical twins. These data were also filed under a second study, of T cells expressing NK-cell markers.

The source material was CD4+ T cells sorted from blood. This rearrangement joins TRBV19 to TRBJ2-3; 8 bases match TRBD2. The sequence derives from a woman aged 18-30 years in good health. In DNA form, the CDR3 reads TGTGCCACTGGGACTAGGTTCACAGATACGCAGTATTTT. Translating gives CATGTRFTDTQYF. The whole variable domain, remainder taken from reference TRBV19 and TRBJ2-3, is DGGITQSPKYLFRKEGQNVTLSCEQNLNHDAMYWYRQDPGQGLRLIYYSQIVNDFQKGDIAEGYSVSREKKESFPLTVTSAQKNPTAFYLCATGTRFTDTQYFGPGTRLTVL.